A single sample gave rise to the 24 T cell receptor beta chains below, sequenced in a study of PD-1 blockade in classical Hodgkin lymphoma. Clones were read by immunoSEQ multiplex PCR, and TCRdb kept only the in-frame ones, dropping some. Of some 100,000 clones detected, just under 95% appear once; the ten largest clones hold 2.8%. Relapses following autologous stem cell transplantation were seen in all patients, with brentuximab vedotin exposure varying. The sequenced sample was peripheral blood mononuclear cells (PBMCs), obtained at baseline. The receptor source for this set is a human donor with classical Hodgkin lymphoma.

The rearrangement joins TRBV7-2 to TRBJ1-1; weak D call: TRBD1 (6 bases). Trimming cost V 1 base and J 2 bases, with 11 bases left between them. CDR3 size: 15 residues. Germline CDR1 is SGHTA and CDR2 is FQGNSA. This chain's CDR3 is CASSLDSGDNTEAFF. CDR3 sequence (DNA): TGTGCCAGCAGCTTAGATTCAGGGGATAACACTGAAGCTTTCTTT.

V usage is TRBV19 and J usage is TRBJ2-7, with D hard to call. The CDR3 spans 14 residues. V was clipped by 3 bases and J by 3 bases, with 12 bases between them. Germline CDR1 reads LNHDA; CDR2 reads SQIVND (reference sequence). DNA of the CDR3: TGTGCCAGTAGTATGACCCACACAGTCTACGAGCAGTACTTC. Protein: CASSMTHTVYEQYF.

This sequence joins TRBV30 and TRBJ1-6, with D uncertain. Trimming stripped 3 bases from V and 5 bases from J, with 14 bases between. Germline CDR1 and CDR2: GTSNPN and SVGIG (reference sequence). CDR3 length: 15 amino acids. CDR3 residues: CAWSKSVGHNSPLHF. The CDR3 coding sequence is TGTGCCTGGAGCAAGTCCGTAGGCCATAATTCACCCCTCCACTTT.

This chain joins TRBV6-1 and TRBJ1-5; no clear D gene. Germline-derived CDR1 and CDR2 are MNHNS and SASEGT. Trimming pared 7 bases from V and 6 bases from J, leaving 16 bases between. The CDR3 extends over 14 amino acids. In nucleotides, the CDR3 is TGTGCCAGCACCCCTCGGGAAGTTCGTCAGCCCCAGCATTTT. Translated: CASTPREVRQPQHF.

The V gene is TRBV4-2, the J gene TRBJ1-1; no firm D call. V gave up 0 bases and J gave up 7 bases, with 15 bases separating them. Per germline, CDR1 LGHNA and CDR2 YNFKEQ. CDR3 length: 15 amino acids. The CDR3 here is CASSQDKVGYNEAFF. In DNA, the CDR3 is TGTGCCAGCAGCCAAGATAAGGTTGGTTACAATGAAGCTTTCTTT.

The chain uses TRBV15 and TRBJ2-3; unclear D gene. The V end was cut by 0 bases, the J end by 3 bases, with 7 bases between. CDR1 and CDR2 from the germline V gene are LNHNV and YYDKDF (reference sequence). This CDR3 is 14 amino acids long. In nucleotides, the CDR3 is TGTGCCACCAGCAGAGACCCCGGGACAGATACGCAGTATTTT. It encodes CATSRDPGTDTQYF.

V is TRBV10-3 and J is TRBJ2-5; D is uncertain. From germline, CDR1 is ENHRY and CDR2 SYGVKD. The germline V and J ends were trimmed by 4 bases and 3 bases, with 6 bases remaining between them. The CDR3 is 12 residues long. The CDR3: CAISGREETQYF. Written as DNA, the CDR3 is TGTGCCATCAGTGGGCGTGAAGAGACCCAGTACTTC.

The J gene is TRBJ1-2, the V gene TRBV5-1, with D perhaps matching TRBD1 (5 bases). Between the trimmed V and J ends, which lost 4 bases and 8 bases, there was a span of 24 bases. CDR3 length: 16 amino acids. The germline CDR1 and CDR2 sequences are SGHRS and YFSETQ. CDR3 loop: CASSPDTFEGSHGYTF. CDR3 DNA sequence: TGCGCCAGCAGCCCTGACACGTTTGAGGGGAGCCACGGCTACACCTTC.

The J gene is TRBJ2-7, the V gene TRBV27; no clear D. Germline V gene data show CDR1 as MNHEY and CDR2 as SMNVEV (reference sequence). The V end lost 3 bases, the J end lost 1 base, and 13 bases lay between the germline ends. The CDR3 sequence is 15 residues long. The CDR3 DNA reads TGTGCCAGCAGTTTTGCGGCGACTGGATCCTACGAGCAGTACTTC. Amino acid sequence: CASSFAATGSYEQYF.

The chain is built from TRBV6-5 and TRBJ2-7; 9 nucleotides align to TRBD1. The CDR3 is made up of 13 amino acids. The V segment lost 6 bases and the J segment 6 bases; nucleotides outside the gene matches: 6. Germline assignment: CDR1 MNHEY and CDR2 SVGAGI. CDR3 bases: TGTGCCAGCAGATTTACAGGGGGCGGCGAGCAGTACTTC. This translates into CASRFTGGGEQYF.

The chain combines TRBV6-5 with TRBJ2-5; D is perhaps TRBD1 (5 bases). Germline lookup yields CDR1 MNHEY and CDR2 SVGAGI. The CDR3 runs to 15 residues. V lost 6 bases to trimming and J lost 4 bases, with 18 bases between them. The DNA for the CDR3 is TGTGCCAGCAGCGGATGGGGCCAGGGTTTAGAGACCCAGTACTTC. It specifies CASSGWGQGLETQYF.

A few counts support this clone. The chain links TRBV29-1 to TRBJ1-1; D is uncertain. CDR1 and CDR2 from the germline V gene are SQVTM and ANQGSEA. This CDR3 is 12 amino acids long. Trimming removed 1 base at V and 1 base at J, with 4 bases between. The CDR3 DNA is TGCAGCGTTGAAGCGGCGAACACTGAAGCTTTCTTT. This codes for CSVEAANTEAFF.

V and J are TRBV12-2 and TRBJ1-1; the table's D call, TRBD1, was not checked against the DNA. TRBV12-2 is a listed pseudogene. The CDR3 contains 16 residues. The CDR3: CASGPGTGAYGPEAFF. CDR3 DNA: TGTGCAAGTGGCCCCGGGACAGGAGCTTACGGGCCTGAAGCTTTCTTT.

This chain connects TRBV5-1 to TRBJ1-6; possibly TRBD1 for D (6 bases). This CDR3 is 13 amino acids long. The germline V gene has CDR1 SGHRS and CDR2 YFSETQ. The germline V and J ends were trimmed by 4 bases and 5 bases, with 7 bases remaining between them. CDR3 residues: CASSRQDNSPLHF. The CDR3 coding sequence is TGCGCCAGCAGCCGACAGGATAATTCACCCCTCCACTTT.

This clone has a handful of counts. The genes are TRBV5-5 and TRBJ1-5; TRBD1 matches 7 bases. Germline CDR1 and CDR2: SGHKS and YYEKEE (reference sequence). CDR3 length: 14 amino acids. Germline trimming cut 4 bases from V and 3 bases from J; bases unmatched to any gene: 4. The CDR3: CASSRTGDNQPQHF. The CDR3, as DNA: TGTGCCAGCAGCCGGACAGGTGACAATCAGCCCCAGCATTTT.

The V and J genes are TRBV4-1 and TRBJ1-5; 9 bases line up with TRBD1. Germline loops: CDR1 MGHRA, CDR2 YSYEKL. V was clipped by 0 bases and J by 5 bases; unmatched bases: 2. CDR3 size: 15 residues. CDR3 protein: CASSQDGDRDQPQHF. CDR3 coding DNA: TGCGCCAGCAGCCAAGATGGGGACAGGGATCAGCCCCAGCATTTT.

V and J are TRBV6-4 and TRBJ2-5; maybe TRBD1 (5 bases). The CDR3 consists of 13 residues. Per germline, CDR1 MRHNA and CDR2 SNTAGT. Deletions cut 4 bases from V and 2 bases from J, with 8 bases between. DNA for the CDR3: TGTGCCAGCAGTGTTGGGGCTCAAGAGACCCAGTACTTC. This sequence encodes CASSVGAQETQYF.

The gene calls are TRBV4-1 and TRBJ2-2; D perhaps matches TRBD1 (6 bases). There are 17 residues in the CDR3. V was clipped by 1 base and J by 3 bases, with 15 bases between them. From germline, CDR1 is MGHRA and CDR2 YSYEKL. The CDR3 reads CASSQGFRDTHTGELFF. For the CDR3, the DNA is TGCGCCAGCAGCCAAGGGTTCCGGGACACCCACACCGGGGAGCTGTTTTTT.

The rearrangement uses TRBV28 and TRBJ1-4; possible D gene TRBD1, 6 bases. V was trimmed by 4 bases and J by 0 bases, leaving 12 bases between them. CDR3 size: 16 residues. Germline V gene data show CDR1 as MDHEN and CDR2 as SYDVKM. The CDR3 here is CASSWGQTTTNEKLFF. CDR3 in DNA: TGTGCCAGCAGTTGGGGACAAACTACAACTAATGAAAAACTGTTTTTT. The variable domain in full, with the rest retrieved from reference TRBV28 and TRBJ1-4, is DVKVTQSSRYLVKRTGEKVFLECVQDMDHENMFWYRQDPGLGLRLIYFSYDVKMKEKGDIPEGYSVSREKKERFSLILESASTNQTSMYLCASSWGQTTTNEKLFFGSGTQLSVL.

The CDR3, as DNA: TGTGCCAGCAGTTCGACTAGCGGGACCTCTAGCACAGATACGCAGTATTTT. Translation gives CASSSTSGTSSTDTQYF. The rearrangement links TRBV7-9 to TRBJ2-3, with 11 bases lining up with TRBD2. The CDR3 consists of 17 residues. Germline V lookup: CDR1 SEHNR, CDR2 FQNEAQ (reference sequence). J lost 0 bases, V lost 6 bases, and 8 bases had no gene match.

V gene TRBV9 combines with J gene TRBJ2-1; possibly TRBD2 for D (5 bases). CDR3 length equals 12 residues. CDR1 and CDR2 (germline): SGDLS, YYNGEE. Trimming pared 3 bases from V and 4 bases from J, leaving 5 bases between. The chain's CDR3 is CASSAGYNEQFF. In nucleotides, the CDR3 is TGTGCCAGCAGCGCGGGATACAATGAGCAGTTCTTC.

This rearrangement joins TRBV12-5 to TRBJ2-1, with D unclear. This CDR3 spans 17 amino acids. Germline CDR1 is LGHNT and CDR2 is FRNRAP. V was shortened by 3 bases and J by 0 bases, with 15 bases between the two germline ends. CDR3 nucleotide sequence: TGTGCTAGTGGTTTCTTCACTCCCCCAAGCTCCTACAATGAGCAGTTCTTC. Translation: CASGFFTPPSSYNEQFF.

CDR3 residues: CASSEGASGHLYNEQFF. The CDR3 nucleotides read TGTGCCAGCAGTGAAGGGGCTAGCGGGCACCTCTACAATGAGCAGTTCTTC. The rearrangement uses TRBV6-1 and TRBJ2-1, with 8 bases aligning to TRBD2. Germline V gene sequence: CDR1 MNHNS, CDR2 SASEGT. This CDR3 region has 17 residues. V dropped 1 base and J dropped 3; count of bases not matched to a gene: 8.

The rearrangement joins TRBV7-8 to TRBJ2-3, with 7 bases identical to TRBD2. Trimming at V came to 5 bases and at J to 4 bases, leaving 9 bases not matched to a gene. This CDR3 has 15 amino acids. The germline CDR1 and CDR2 sequences are SGHVS and FQNEAQ. The CDR3 DNA is TGTGCCAGCAGCCATTGGCGGGAGTCCGCAGATACGCAGTATTTT. Its translation is CASSHWRESADTQYF.